This TCR beta chain was captured by sequencing in a study of T-cell memory formation after mild COVID-19. Study-wide background: TCR clustering was largely donor specific. Study-level points and caveats: CD4/CD8 balance held among clones contracting day 15 to 85, and later expanders leaned CD4+. What remained unconfirmed was the SARS-CoV-2 specificity of second-wave clones peaking on day 37.

MiXCR, applied by TCRdb to the 5' RACE reads, yields one record per CDR3 protein. Of 65,000 to 90,000 distinct CDR3 sequences listed, roughly 13% are singletons. Germline V CDR1 and CDR2: MNHEY, SVGAGI. The CDR3 consists of 12 residues. V lost 4 bases and J lost 3, with 7 bases in between. About this clonotype itself: As yet, its antigen is unknown.

V gene TRBV6-5 combines with J gene TRBJ2-7; D unresolved. Sequencing used PBMCs or a T cell subset sorted from them (not recorded which). The sequence came from a young man who had mild COVID-19 (a few samples of this study predate the infection). Cell type and time point are not known. The CDR3 region is CASSSRNYEQYF. In DNA, the CDR3 is TGTGCCAGCAGTTCGAGAAACTACGAGCAGTACTTC.